This T cell receptor (beta chain) was recovered during a study of blood T cell repertoires in COVID-19. Study-wide context: Sources were T cells, B-cell-depleted T cells, or PBMCs; the material itself was cDNA or gDNA.

This clone showed up just once. The repertoire was sequenced with immunoSEQ multiplex PCR; TCRdb's copy has only in-frame clones and lacks some. The table includes approximately 90,000 clones, over 75% detected once. The CDR3 runs to 15 residues. J was trimmed by 2 bases and V by 4 bases; bases with no gene match: 5. CDR1 and CDR2 (germline): SGHDT, YYEEEE. The V and J genes are TRBV5-6 and TRBJ1-3; 8 positions agree with TRBD1. The clonotype comes from an elderly man with active or convalescent COVID-19. Material for sequencing was peripheral blood. CDR3 protein: CASSTSTGAGNTIYF. CDR3 sequence (DNA): TGTGCCAGCAGCACCTCGACAGGGGCTGGAAACACCATATATTTT. Based on the CDR3 plus reference TRBV5-6 and TRBJ1-3, the full variable domain is DAGVTQSPTHLIKTRGQQVTLRCSPKSGHDTVSWYQQALGQGPQFIFQYYEEEERQRGNFPDRFSGHQFPNYSSELNVNALLLGDSALYLCASSTSTGAGNTIYFGEGSWLTVV.